A selection of T cell receptor beta chains follows, all from one sample in a study of T cells in localized non-small cell lung cancer. Profiled with immunoSEQ multiplex PCR; TCRdb holds only in-frame clones, not every one. The table records about 8,100 clones, under 95% of them present only once. Sequencing was performed on peripheral blood, taken before any cancer treatment. The receptor set was obtained from a woman aged 35 to 75 with stage I lung adenocarcinoma. Each CDR3 is given with its conserved first and last residue. Fields, in order: J gene, clone size, D gene, V gene, CDR3 protein, CDR3 DNA. D genes are given only for firm matches. Only some rows state a clone size, as once, few, many or a class for expanded clones.

>TRBJ2-5|-|TRBD2|TRBV19
CASMGYGTSGSGTQYF
TGTGCCAGTATGGGATACGGGACTAGCGGATCAGGGACCCAGTACTTC
>TRBJ2-7|-|TRBD2|TRBV6-1
CASRIAGALSYEQYF
TGTGCCAGCAGGATAGCGGGGGCCCTCTCCTACGAGCAGTACTTC
>TRBJ2-7|once|TRBD2|TRBV7-2
CASSLVRGSSYEQYF
TGTGCCAGCAGCTTAGTGCGGGGGAGCTCCTACGAGCAGTACTTC
>TRBJ2-7|-|TRBD1|TRBV19
CASSIDGTGWYEQYF
TGTGCCAGTAGTATAGATGGGACAGGATGGTACGAGCAGTACTTC
>TRBJ1-4|-|TRBD1|TRBV4-2
CASSQVGQTNEKLFF
TGTGCCAGCAGCCAGGTGGGACAGACAAATGAAAAACTGTTTTTT
>TRBJ2-7|-|-|TRBV5-1
CASSLDRVYEQYF
TGCGCCAGCAGCTTGGACAGGGTCTACGAGCAGTACTTC
>TRBJ1-5|-|-|TRBV6-1
CASSEYRGNQPQHF
TGTGCCAGCAGTGAGTACCGGGGCAATCAGCCCCAGCATTTT
>TRBJ1-2|-|TRBD1|TRBV7-2
CASSATGGFFYGYTF
TGTGCCAGCAGCGCAACAGGGGGCTTCTTCTATGGCTACACCTTC
>TRBJ2-7|once|TRBD2|TRBV6-1
CASRASGSSYEQYF
TGTGCCAGCAGGGCTAGCGGGAGCTCCTACGAGCAGTACTTC
>TRBJ2-3|-|-|TRBV11-3
CASSFQSDTQYF
TGTGCCAGCAGCTTTCAGTCAGATACGCAGTATTTT
>TRBJ2-7|-|TRBD1|TRBV2
CASSAWTGSSYEQYF
TGTGCCAGCAGTGCTTGGACAGGGAGCTCCTACGAGCAGTACTTC
>TRBJ2-7|-|TRBD2|TRBV6-6
CASSPQASGSYEQYF
TGTGCCAGCAGCCCCCAGGCTAGCGGGAGTTACGAGCAGTACTTC
>TRBJ2-1|few|TRBD2|TRBV19
CASISLAGGANEQFF
TGTGCCAGTATCTCTCTAGCGGGAGGGGCCAATGAGCAGTTCTTC
>TRBJ1-3|-|-|TRBV11-1
CASSLRRASGNTIYF
TGTGCCAGCAGCTTAAGGAGGGCCTCTGGAAACACCATATATTTT
>TRBJ2-7|-|-|TRBV5-1
CASSPPSREQYF
TGCGCCAGCAGCCCTCCCTCGCGTGAGCAGTACTTC
>TRBJ1-1|-|-|TRBV30
CAWSGGDYTEAFF
TGTGCCTGGAGTGGCGGGGATTACACTGAAGCTTTCTTT
>TRBJ1-5|-|TRBD1|TRBV16
CASSQADRGNQPQHF
TGTGCCAGCAGCCAAGCAGACAGGGGTAATCAGCCCCAGCATTTT
>TRBJ2-7|-|TRBD1|TRBV6-6
CASSPTGAPLSYEQYF
TGTGCCAGCAGCCCGACAGGGGCCCCTTTAAGCTACGAGCAGTACTTC
>TRBJ2-6|-|-|TRBV7-8
CASSLSSAGFKGSGANVLTF
TGTGCCAGCAGCTTAAGCTCGGCAGGGTTCAAGGGCTCTGGGGCCAACGTCCTGACTTTC
>TRBJ2-3|-|-|TRBV10-3
CAITARRSADTQYF
TGTGCCATCACTGCTAGAAGGTCGGCAGATACGCAGTATTTT
>TRBJ2-7|-|-|TRBV5-8
CASSSVSYEQYF
TGTGCCAGCAGCTCTGTATCCTACGAGCAGTACTTC
>TRBJ2-5|-|TRBD1|TRBV5-8
CASSFPGTDETQYF
TGTGCCAGCAGCTTTCCCGGGACAGACGAGACCCAGTACTTC
>TRBJ2-7|-|TRBD1|TRBV27
CASSPIQGKFLYEQYF
TGTGCCAGCAGTCCAATACAGGGGAAGTTTCTCTACGAGCAGTACTTC
>TRBJ2-6|-|-|TRBV7-7
CASSPSEPQSRANVLTF
TGTGCCAGCAGCCCTAGTGAGCCACAAAGTCGGGCCAACGTCCTGACTTTC
>TRBJ1-6|-|TRBD1|TRBV5-1
CASTNGQTGAGSPLHF
TGCGCCAGCACCAACGGGCAGACAGGGGCGGGTTCACCCCTCCACTTT
>TRBJ2-2|once|TRBD2|TRBV19
CASIGVAGGPGGNTGELFF
TGTGCCAGTATAGGGGTAGCGGGAGGGCCAGGGGGGAACACCGGGGAGCTGTTTTTT
>TRBJ2-1|-|TRBD2|TRBV5-8
CASSKSGRDYNEQFF
TGTGCCAGCAGCAAAAGCGGGAGGGATTACAATGAGCAGTTCTTC
>TRBJ2-2|-|-|TRBV7-2
CASSLGQGYTGELFF
TGTGCCAGCAGCTTAGGGCAGGGGTACACCGGGGAGCTGTTTTTT
>TRBJ2-1|-|-|TRBV6-1
CASSDPGSYNEQFF
TGTGCCAGCAGTGATCCGGGGTCCTACAATGAGCAGTTCTTC
>TRBJ1-2|-|TRBD1|TRBV11-2
CASSRGDRGSRGYTF
TGTGCCAGCAGCCGAGGGGACAGGGGGAGTCGTGGCTACACCTTC
>TRBJ2-2|-|TRBD2|TRBV5-1
CASSTLGLGGDPGELFF
TGCGCCAGCAGCACCCTGGGACTAGGCGGGGACCCCGGGGAGCTGTTTTTT
>TRBJ1-5|-|TRBD1|TRBV6-4
CASSDSPGQVNQPQHF
TGTGCCAGCAGTGACTCGCCGGGACAGGTGAATCAGCCCCAGCATTTT
>TRBJ1-1|-|-|TRBV19
CASSIQTRSTEAFF
TGTGCCAGTAGTATCCAAACACGGTCCACTGAAGCTTTCTTT
>TRBJ2-2|-|TRBD1|TRBV5-1
CASSSVQGYTGELFF
TGCGCCAGCAGCTCGGTACAGGGGTACACCGGGGAGCTGTTTTTT
>TRBJ2-2|-|-|TRBV18
CASSPSNSGRDTGELFF
TGTGCCAGCTCACCTAGTAACTCGGGGCGGGACACCGGGGAGCTGTTTTTT
>TRBJ2-7|-|-|TRBV4-1
CASSRTETYEQYF
TGCGCCAGCAGCCGGACGGAGACCTACGAGCAGTACTTC
>TRBJ1-3|-|-|TRBV6-5
CASSSIRQSSGNTIYF
TGTGCCAGCAGTTCAATAAGACAGAGCTCTGGAAACACCATATATTTT
>TRBJ2-1|-|TRBD2|TRBV7-9
CASSLVWTSNNEQFF
TGTGCCAGCAGCTTAGTGTGGACTAGTAACAATGAGCAGTTCTTC
>TRBJ2-3|-|-|TRBV7-6
CASSLVARGRTDTQYF
TGTGCCAGCAGCTTAGTAGCCCGGGGACGCACAGATACGCAGTATTTT
>TRBJ2-7|-|-|TRBV7-9
CASSLGQGFYEQYF
TGTGCCAGCAGCTTAGGCCAGGGTTTCTACGAGCAGTACTTC
>TRBJ1-2|-|TRBD1|TRBV29-1
CSAASGGYGYTF
TGCAGCGCGGCCTCAGGGGGCTATGGCTACACCTTC
>TRBJ2-5|-|-|TRBV7-8
CASSPRTVDGETQYF
TGTGCCAGCAGCCCCCGGACCGTCGACGGGGAGACCCAGTACTTC
>TRBJ1-5|-|-|TRBV6-5
CASGGTGGNQPQHF
TGTGCCAGCGGGGGGACGGGGGGCAATCAGCCCCAGCATTTT
>TRBJ2-3|-|TRBD2|TRBV19
CASSTPLAGVSTDTQYF
TGTGCCAGTAGTACTCCTCTAGCGGGGGTTAGCACAGATACGCAGTATTTT
>TRBJ1-2|-|-|TRBV6-1
CASSASGVSYGYTF
TGTGCCAGCAGTGCTTCGGGGGTATCCTATGGCTACACCTTC
>TRBJ1-4|-|TRBD1|TRBV7-2
CASSPPGTGVGKLFF
TGTGCCAGCAGCCCACCCGGGACAGGGGTTGGAAAACTGTTTTTT
>TRBJ2-3|-|-|TRBV12-5
CASGLAVFSDTQYF
TGTGCTAGTGGCCTGGCGGTATTTTCAGATACGCAGTATTTT
>TRBJ2-7|-|-|TRBV7-3
CASSPSPGLDYEQYF
TGTGCCAGCAGCCCCTCCCCCGGTCTCGACTACGAGCAGTACTTC